The 18 T cell receptor beta chains presented below share a single source sample, sequenced in a study of blood T cell repertoires in COVID-19. Only in-frame clones appear in the TCRdb table, and some are missing; sequencing was by immunoSEQ multiplex PCR. The sample gives a few hundred thousand clones, 85% to 90% of which show up once; 0.9% to 1.1% is in the top ten. The sequenced sample was PBMCs or T cells enriched from blood (not recorded which). These receptors came from a man aged 18-30 years who had recovered from COVID-19.

This chain uses TRBV4-1 with TRBJ1-4; D might be TRBD1 (6 bases). Trimming took 3 bases from V and 7 from J, leaving 30 bases between them. From germline, CDR1 is MGHRA and CDR2 YSYEKL. The CDR3 covers 20 residues. The CDR3: CASSHWAFPGGDENFEKLFF. Here the CDR3 DNA reads TGCGCCAGCAGCCATTGGGCATTCCCGGGGGGCGATGAAAATTTTGAAAAACTGTTTTTT.

The genes are TRBV6-5 and TRBJ1-2; perhaps TRBD1 as D (6 bases). The V gene's germline CDR1 is MNHEY and CDR2 SVGAGI. The CDR3 is made up of 15 amino acids. Trimming pared 7 bases from V and 4 bases from J, leaving 19 bases between. CDR3 protein: CASTLGGGAGYGYTF. The CDR3 nucleotides are TGTGCCAGCACCCTCGGGGGGGGCGCTGGCTATGGCTACACCTTC.

The CDR3 protein is CASSEQGFETQYF. Written as DNA, the CDR3 is TGTGCCAGCAGCGAACAGGGATTTGAGACCCAGTACTTC. This chain joins TRBV27 and TRBJ2-5; possibly TRBD1 for D (6 bases). Deletions cut 6 bases from V and 5 bases from J, with 13 bases between. CDR1 MNHEY and CDR2 SMNVEV come from the germline V gene (reference sequence). This CDR3 has 13 amino acids.

This rearrangement joins TRBV18 to TRBJ2-3; perhaps TRBD1 as D (5 bases). Germline lookup yields CDR1 KGHSH and CDR2 LQKENI. V lost 2 bases to trimming and J lost 6 bases, with 15 bases between them. This CDR3 spans 15 amino acids. The CDR3 spells CASSPGQGGYDTQYF. The CDR3 DNA reads as TGTGCCAGCTCACCAGGTCAGGGTGGATACGATACGCAGTATTTT.

The rearrangement joins TRBV10-2 to TRBJ2-5; D might be TRBD2 (6 bases). Trimming pared 8 bases from V and 4 bases from J, leaving 14 bases between. The germline gives CDR1 WSHSY, CDR2 SAAADI. This CDR3 is built from 13 residues. The DNA of the CDR3 is TGCGCCAGCTGGGGCGGGGTTGGAGAGACCCAGTACTTC. Translation gives CASWGGVGETQYF.

The V gene is TRBV10-2, the J gene TRBJ1-3, with 8 nucleotides matching TRBD1. The CDR3 loop spans 15 amino acids. Germline CDR1 is WSHSY and CDR2 is SAAADI. The V gene end was trimmed by 8 bases and the J gene end by 1 base; junction bases not matched to a gene: 7. For the CDR3, the DNA is TGCGCCAGCGGCGACCGACAGGGGTCTGGAAACACCATATATTTT. Residues: CASGDRQGSGNTIYF.

CDR3 sequence reads: CASSLGLAGGSANTGELFF. The CDR3 nucleotides read TGTGCCAGCAGCTTAGGACTAGCGGGGGGGAGCGCGAACACCGGGGAGCTGTTTTTT. The chain employs TRBV7-6 and TRBJ2-2; 14 nucleotides align to TRBD2. The CDR3 covers 19 residues. Germline CDR1 reads SGHVS; CDR2 reads FNYEAQ. J was trimmed by 0 bases and V by 1 base; bases with no gene match: 4.

V is TRBV5-4 and J is TRBJ2-1; D is possibly TRBD2 (6 bases). This CDR3 has 14 residues. Trimming removed 0 bases at V and 7 bases at J, with 11 bases between. CDR1 SGHNT and CDR2 YYREEE come from the germline V gene (reference sequence). This CDR3 reads CASSLEAAGNEQFF. In nucleotides, the CDR3 is TGTGCCAGCAGCTTGGAGGCGGCGGGGAATGAGCAGTTCTTC. Complete variable domain (other parts from reference TRBV5-4 and TRBJ2-1): ETGVTQSPTHLIKTRGQQVTLRCSSQSGHNTVSWYQQALGQGPQFIFQYYREEENGRGNFPPRFSGLQFPNYSSELNVNALELDDSALYLCASSLEAAGNEQFFGPGTRLTVL.

The chain carries TRBV6-2 or TRBV6-3 and TRBJ1-6; no reliable D call. CDR3 length: 14 amino acids. The V end lost 2 bases, the J end lost 10 bases, and 12 bases lay between the germline ends. Per the germline V gene, CDR1 is MNHEY and CDR2 is SVGEGT. This CDR3 reads CASSYGRPGSPLHF. The CDR3 region has the DNA TGTGCCAGCAGTTACGGCAGGCCGGGGTCACCCCTCCACTTT.

V is TRBV28 and J is TRBJ1-2; D gene ambiguous. The germline V gene has CDR1 MDHEN and CDR2 SYDVKM. Trimming took 6 bases from V and 9 from J, leaving 23 bases between them. The CDR3 is 15 amino acids. CDR3 in DNA: TGTGCCAGCAGGGGGAGGACGGAAAGCGTTGATAGCTACACCTTC. Amino acids: CASRGRTESVDSYTF.

CDR3: CASSLWEGFKNEQFF. DNA of the CDR3: TGTGCCAGCAGCTTATGGGAGGGATTTAAAAATGAGCAGTTCTTC. This chain links TRBV7-8 with TRBJ2-1; TRBD2 agrees at 7 bases. CDR1 and CDR2 (germline): SGHVS, FQNEAQ. V was pared by 2 bases and J by 7 bases, with 8 bases of the junction left unmatched. This CDR3 spans 15 amino acids.

This clone was detected only once. This rearrangement joins TRBV5-8 to TRBJ1-1, with TRBD1 identical over 8 bases. The CDR3 contains 15 residues. Trimming took 4 bases from V and 5 from J; bases not matched to a gene: 10. CDR1 is SGHTS, CDR2 YDEGEE, per germline. As DNA, the CDR3 is TGTGCCAGCAGCCGGGACAGGAGTACGGGGACTGAAGCTTTCTTT. It yields the protein CASSRDRSTGTEAFF.

The CDR3 loop reads CASSVGTGESGNTIYF. As DNA, the CDR3 is TGTGCCAGCAGCGTAGGGACGGGGGAGTCGGGAAACACCATATATTTT. The V call is TRBV9, the J call TRBJ1-3, with D tentatively TRBD1 (5 bases). The CDR3 has 16 residues. Germline V CDR1 and CDR2: SGDLS, YYNGEE. The V end was cut by 0 bases, the J end by 4 bases, with 14 bases between.

The V call is TRBV28, the J call TRBJ1-1; D may be TRBD1 (6 bases). The ends were cut back, 3 bases at V and 5 bases at J, with 13 bases in the middle. The CDR3 consists of 14 residues. The germline CDR1 and CDR2 sequences are MDHEN and SYDVKM. In nucleotides, the CDR3 is TGTGCCAGCAGTTTGGGGGACAAGCGAACTGAAGCTTTCTTT. Its protein is CASSLGDKRTEAFF.

The chain links TRBV13 to TRBJ2-7; no firm D call. V gave up 5 bases and J gave up 2 bases, with 16 bases separating them. CDR3 size: 15 residues. Per the germline V gene, CDR1 is PRHDT and CDR2 is FYEKMQ (reference sequence). In nucleotides, the CDR3 is TGTGCCAGCAGCGCAAAATGGGCCAGCACCTACGAGCAGTACTTC. Its protein product is CASSAKWASTYEQYF.

The rearrangement links TRBV7-9 to TRBJ1-1; perhaps TRBD1 as D (5 bases). V was pared by 5 bases and J by 1 base, with 8 bases between. This CDR3 comprises 13 residues. The germline V gene has CDR1 SEHNR and CDR2 FQNEAQ (reference sequence). The CDR3 is CASSHGQNTEAFF. CDR3 nucleotide sequence: TGTGCCAGCAGCCATGGACAGAACACTGAAGCTTTCTTT.

Here the CDR3 reads CASSPRGNTIYF. The CDR3 DNA follows: TGTGCCAGCAGCCCACGGGGGAACACCATATATTTT. This sequence joins TRBV14 and TRBJ1-3; D might be TRBD1 (5 bases). V gave up 4 bases and J gave up 7 bases, with 8 bases separating them. The length of the CDR3 is 12 residues. Germline CDR1 and CDR2: SGHDN and FVKESK.

V is TRBV2 and J is TRBJ2-2, with 7 bases that match TRBD2. Germline V gene data show CDR1 as SNHLY and CDR2 as FYNNEI. The CDR3 spans 14 residues. With V trimmed by 6 bases and J by 4 bases, 5 bases remained unmatched. The CDR3 DNA is TGTGCCAGCAGACTAGCGAGTTCCACCGGGGAGCTGTTTTTT. Amino acid sequence: CASRLASSTGELFF.